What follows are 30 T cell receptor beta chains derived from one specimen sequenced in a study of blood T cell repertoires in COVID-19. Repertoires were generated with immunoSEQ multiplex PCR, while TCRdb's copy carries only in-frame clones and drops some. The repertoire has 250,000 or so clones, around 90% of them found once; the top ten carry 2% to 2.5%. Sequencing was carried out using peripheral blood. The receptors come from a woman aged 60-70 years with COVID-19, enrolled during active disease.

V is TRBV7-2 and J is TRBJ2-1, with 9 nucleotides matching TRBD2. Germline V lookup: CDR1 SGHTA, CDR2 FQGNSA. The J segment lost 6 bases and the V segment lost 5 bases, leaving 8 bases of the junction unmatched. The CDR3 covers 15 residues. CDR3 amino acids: CASSQAGGRRNEQFF. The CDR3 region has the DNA TGTGCCAGCAGCCAAGCGGGGGGCCGACGCAATGAGCAGTTCTTC.

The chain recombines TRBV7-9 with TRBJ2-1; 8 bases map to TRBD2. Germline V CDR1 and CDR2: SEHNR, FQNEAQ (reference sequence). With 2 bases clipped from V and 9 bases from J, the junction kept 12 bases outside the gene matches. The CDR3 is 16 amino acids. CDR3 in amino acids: CASSLRKAGVYGEQFF. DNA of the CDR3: TGTGCCAGCAGCTTAAGGAAAGCGGGGGTTTACGGTGAGCAGTTCTTC.

Written as DNA, the CDR3 is TGTGCCAGCAGCGTGGACTCCAGAGTCAATCAGCCCCAGCATTTT. It translates to CASSVDSRVNQPQHF. The V and J genes are TRBV9 and TRBJ1-5; D unresolved. Germline-derived CDR1 and CDR2 are SGDLS and YYNGEE. The CDR3 consists of 15 residues. Trimming removed 2 bases from V and 3 bases from J, with 12 bases in between.

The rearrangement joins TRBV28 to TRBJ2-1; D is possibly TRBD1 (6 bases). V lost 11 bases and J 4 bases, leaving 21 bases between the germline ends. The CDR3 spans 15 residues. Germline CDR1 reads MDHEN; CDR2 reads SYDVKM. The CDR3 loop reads CAGLLGTRYYNEQFF. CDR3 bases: TGTGCCGGCCTTTTAGGGACACGATATTACAATGAGCAGTTCTTC. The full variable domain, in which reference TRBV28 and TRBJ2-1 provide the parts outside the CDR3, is DVKVTQSSRYLVKRTGEKVFLECVQDMDHENMFWYRQDPGLGLRLIYFSYDVKMKEKGDIPEGYSVSREKKERFSLILESASTNQTSMYLCAGLLGTRYYNEQFFGPGTRLTVL.

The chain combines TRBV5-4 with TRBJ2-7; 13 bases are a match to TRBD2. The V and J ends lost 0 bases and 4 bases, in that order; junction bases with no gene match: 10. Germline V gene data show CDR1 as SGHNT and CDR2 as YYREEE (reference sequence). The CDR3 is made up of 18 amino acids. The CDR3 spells CASSLGGLAGVRRYEQYF. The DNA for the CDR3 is TGTGCCAGCAGCTTGGGAGGACTAGCGGGGGTGCGGAGATACGAGCAGTACTTC.

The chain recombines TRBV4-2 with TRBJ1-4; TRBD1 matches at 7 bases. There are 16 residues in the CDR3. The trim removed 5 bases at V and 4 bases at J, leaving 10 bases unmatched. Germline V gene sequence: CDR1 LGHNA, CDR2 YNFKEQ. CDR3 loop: CASSSNRDSHNEKLFF. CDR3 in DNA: TGTGCCAGCAGCTCAAACCGGGACAGTCATAATGAAAAACTGTTTTTT.

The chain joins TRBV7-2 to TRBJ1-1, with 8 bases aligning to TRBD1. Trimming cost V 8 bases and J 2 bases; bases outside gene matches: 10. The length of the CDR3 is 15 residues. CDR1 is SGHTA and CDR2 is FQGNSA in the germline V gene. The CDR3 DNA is TGTGCCAGCTCGGCGACCGGGACAGGTAACACTGAAGCTTTCTTT. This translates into CASSATGTGNTEAFF.

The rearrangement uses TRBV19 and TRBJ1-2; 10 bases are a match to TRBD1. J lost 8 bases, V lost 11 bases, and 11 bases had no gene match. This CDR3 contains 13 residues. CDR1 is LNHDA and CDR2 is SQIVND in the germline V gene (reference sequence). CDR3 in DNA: TGTGCCGGAAAAGGACAGGGGGATGAGGGCTACACCTTC. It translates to CAGKGQGDEGYTF.

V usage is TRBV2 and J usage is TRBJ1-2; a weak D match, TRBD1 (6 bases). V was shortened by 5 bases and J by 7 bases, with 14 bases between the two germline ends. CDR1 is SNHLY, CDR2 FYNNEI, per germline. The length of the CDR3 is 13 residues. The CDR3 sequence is CASSNRVRSGYTF. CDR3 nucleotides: TGTGCCAGCAGTAACAGGGTCCGGAGTGGCTACACCTTC.

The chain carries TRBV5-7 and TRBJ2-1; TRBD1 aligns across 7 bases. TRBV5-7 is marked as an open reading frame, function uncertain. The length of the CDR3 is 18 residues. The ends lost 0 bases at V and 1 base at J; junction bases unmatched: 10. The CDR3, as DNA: TGTGCCAGCAGCTTGGACCCCGAGACAGGGTTTTCCTACAATGAGCAGTTCTTC. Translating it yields CASSLDPETGFSYNEQFF.

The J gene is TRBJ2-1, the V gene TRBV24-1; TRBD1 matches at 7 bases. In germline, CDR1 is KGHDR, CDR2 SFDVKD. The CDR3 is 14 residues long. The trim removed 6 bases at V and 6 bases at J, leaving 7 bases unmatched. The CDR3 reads CATSPGGTGNEQFF. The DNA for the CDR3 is TGTGCCACCAGTCCAGGGGGAACAGGCAATGAGCAGTTCTTC.

This chain's CDR3 is CASTPGRSQPQHF. The DNA for the CDR3 is TGTGCCAGCACCCCCGGGAGATCGCAGCCCCAGCATTTT. The rearrangement joins TRBV2 to TRBJ1-5; unclear D gene. Germline V lookup: CDR1 SNHLY, CDR2 FYNNEI. Trimming shortened V by 7 bases and J by 7 bases, and 14 bases separated the two germline ends. CDR3 length equals 13 residues.

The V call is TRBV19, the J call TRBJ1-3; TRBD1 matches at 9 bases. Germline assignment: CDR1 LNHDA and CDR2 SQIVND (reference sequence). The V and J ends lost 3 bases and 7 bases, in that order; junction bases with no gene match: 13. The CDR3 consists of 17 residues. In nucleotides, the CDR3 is TGTGCCAGTAGTATCCTCCCTACAGGGGGCCTCGGGAACACCATATATTTT. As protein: CASSILPTGGLGNTIYF. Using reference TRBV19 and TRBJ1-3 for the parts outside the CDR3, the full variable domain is DGGITQSPKYLFRKEGQNVTLSCEQNLNHDAMYWYRQDPGQGLRLIYYSQIVNDFQKGDIAEGYSVSREKKESFPLTVTSAQKNPTAFYLCASSILPTGGLGNTIYFGEGSWLTVV.

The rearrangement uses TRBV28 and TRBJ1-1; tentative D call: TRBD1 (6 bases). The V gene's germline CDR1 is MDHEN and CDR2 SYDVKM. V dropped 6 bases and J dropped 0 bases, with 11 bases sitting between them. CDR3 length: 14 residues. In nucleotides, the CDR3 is TGTGCCAGCAGCCCCGGACAGATGAACACTGAAGCTTTCTTT. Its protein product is CASSPGQMNTEAFF.

The CDR3 bases are TGTGCCGCTAGAGGAAACACAGATACGCAGTATTTT. Its translation is CAARGNTDTQYF. The chain recombines TRBV6-5 with TRBJ2-3; no reliable D call. In germline, CDR1 is MNHEY, CDR2 SVGAGI. Trimming took off 11 bases at V and 2 bases at J, with 11 bases between the two ends. This CDR3 is 12 amino acids long.

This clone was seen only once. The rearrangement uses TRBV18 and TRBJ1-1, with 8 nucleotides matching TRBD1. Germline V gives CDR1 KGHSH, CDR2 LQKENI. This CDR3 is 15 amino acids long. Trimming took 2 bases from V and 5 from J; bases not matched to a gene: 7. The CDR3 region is CASSPVTGGSTEAFF. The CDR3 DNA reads TGTGCCAGCTCACCAGTAACAGGGGGGTCTACTGAAGCTTTCTTT.

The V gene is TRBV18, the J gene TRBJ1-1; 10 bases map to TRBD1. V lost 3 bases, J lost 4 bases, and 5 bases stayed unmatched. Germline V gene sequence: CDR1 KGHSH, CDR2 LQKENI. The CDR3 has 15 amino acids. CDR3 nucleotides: TGTGCCAGCTCACCCCGGGACAGGGGTTTCACTGAAGCTTTCTTT. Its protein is CASSPRDRGFTEAFF.

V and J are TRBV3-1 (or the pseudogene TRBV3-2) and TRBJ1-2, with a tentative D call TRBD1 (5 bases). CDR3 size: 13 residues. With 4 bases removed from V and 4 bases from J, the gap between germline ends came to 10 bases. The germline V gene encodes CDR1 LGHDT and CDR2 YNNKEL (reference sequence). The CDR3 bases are TGTGCCAGCAGCCCCCAGGGTGCCTATGGCTACACCTTC. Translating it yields CASSPQGAYGYTF.

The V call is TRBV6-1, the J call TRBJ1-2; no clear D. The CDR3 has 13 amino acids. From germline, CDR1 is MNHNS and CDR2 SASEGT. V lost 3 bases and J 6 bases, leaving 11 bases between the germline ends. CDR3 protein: CASSDRRRDGYTF. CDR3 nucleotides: TGTGCCAGCAGTGATCGAAGGAGGGATGGCTACACCTTC.

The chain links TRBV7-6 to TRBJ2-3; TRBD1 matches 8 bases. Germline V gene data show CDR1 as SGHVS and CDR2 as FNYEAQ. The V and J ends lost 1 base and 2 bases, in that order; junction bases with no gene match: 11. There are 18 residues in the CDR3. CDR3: CASSLGGDRTDYTDTQYF. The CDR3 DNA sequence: TGTGCCAGCAGCTTAGGCGGGGACAGGACGGACTACACAGATACGCAGTATTTT.

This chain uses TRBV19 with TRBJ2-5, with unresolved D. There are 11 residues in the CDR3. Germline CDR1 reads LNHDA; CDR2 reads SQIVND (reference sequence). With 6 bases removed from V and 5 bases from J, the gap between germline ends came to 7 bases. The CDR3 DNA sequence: TGTGCCAGTAGGGTGAGCGAGACCCAGTACTTC. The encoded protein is CASRVSETQYF.

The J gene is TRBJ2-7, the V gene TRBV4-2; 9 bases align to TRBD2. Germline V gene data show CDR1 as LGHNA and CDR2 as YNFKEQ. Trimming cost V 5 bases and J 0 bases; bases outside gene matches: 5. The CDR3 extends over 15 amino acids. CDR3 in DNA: TGTGCCAGCAGCTCGGGACTAGCAAACTCCTACGAGCAGTACTTC. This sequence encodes CASSSGLANSYEQYF.

The CDR3: CASSLGAGKNTEAFF. CDR3 DNA sequence: TGCGCCAGCAGCTTGGGTGCGGGGAAGAACACTGAAGCTTTCTTT. The rearrangement joins TRBV5-1 to TRBJ1-1; D is uncertain. CDR1 is SGHRS and CDR2 is YFSETQ in the germline V gene. This CDR3 spans 15 amino acids. The germline V and J ends were trimmed by 0 bases and 1 base, with 10 bases remaining between them. The full variable domain, completed using reference TRBV5-1 and TRBJ1-1, is KAGVTQTPRYLIKTRGQQVTLSCSPISGHRSVSWYQQTPGQGLQFLFEYFSETQRNKGNFPGRFSGRQFSNSRSEMNVSTLELGDSALYLCASSLGAGKNTEAFFGQGTRLTVV.

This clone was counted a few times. The CDR3 DNA reads TGTGCCAGCAGCTTAGAGGGGACGGGTAGGGAGGTAGCTTTCTTT. Translation: CASSLEGTGREVAFF. The rearrangement links TRBV7-2 to TRBJ1-1; TRBD1 is a possible D gene (5 bases). Trimming cost V 1 base and J 10 bases, with 19 bases left between them. Germline V CDR1 and CDR2: SGHTA, FQGNSA. This CDR3 contains 15 residues.

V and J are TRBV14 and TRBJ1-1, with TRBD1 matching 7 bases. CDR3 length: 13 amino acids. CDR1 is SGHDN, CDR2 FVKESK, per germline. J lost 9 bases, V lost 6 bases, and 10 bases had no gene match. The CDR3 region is CASSIIGTAKAFF. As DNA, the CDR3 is TGTGCCAGCAGTATCATCGGGACAGCCAAAGCTTTCTTT.

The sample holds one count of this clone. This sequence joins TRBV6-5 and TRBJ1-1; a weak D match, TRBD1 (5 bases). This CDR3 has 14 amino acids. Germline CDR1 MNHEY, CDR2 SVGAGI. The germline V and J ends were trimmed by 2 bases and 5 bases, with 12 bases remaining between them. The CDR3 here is CASSYGGVGTEAFF. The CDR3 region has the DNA TGTGCCAGCAGTTACGGAGGGGTAGGAACTGAAGCTTTCTTT.

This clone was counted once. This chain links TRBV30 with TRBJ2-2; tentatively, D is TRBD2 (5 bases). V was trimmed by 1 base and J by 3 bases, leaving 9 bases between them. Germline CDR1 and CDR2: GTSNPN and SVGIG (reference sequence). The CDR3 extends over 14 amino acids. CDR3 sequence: CAWSGRMDTGELFF. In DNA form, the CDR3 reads TGTGCCTGGAGTGGGAGGATGGACACCGGGGAGCTGTTTTTT.

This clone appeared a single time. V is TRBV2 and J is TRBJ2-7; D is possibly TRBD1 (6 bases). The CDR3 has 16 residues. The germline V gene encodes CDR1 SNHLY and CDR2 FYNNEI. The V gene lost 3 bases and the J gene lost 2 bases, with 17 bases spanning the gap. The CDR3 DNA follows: TGTGCCAGCAGTGATAAGGTCGGGACAACGACCTACGAGCAGTACTTC. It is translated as CASSDKVGTTTYEQYF. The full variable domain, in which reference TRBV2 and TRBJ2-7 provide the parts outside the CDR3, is EPEVTQTPSHQVTQMGQEVILRCVPISNHLYFYWYRQILGQKVEFLVSFYNNEISEKSEIFDDQFSVERPDGSNFTLKIRSTKLEDSAMYFCASSDKVGTTTYEQYFGPGTRLTVT.

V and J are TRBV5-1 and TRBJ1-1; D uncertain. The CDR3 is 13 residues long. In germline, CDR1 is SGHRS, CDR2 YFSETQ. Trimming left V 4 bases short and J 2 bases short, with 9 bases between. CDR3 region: CASSIGGNTEAFF. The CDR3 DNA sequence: TGCGCCAGCAGCATTGGAGGTAACACTGAAGCTTTCTTT.

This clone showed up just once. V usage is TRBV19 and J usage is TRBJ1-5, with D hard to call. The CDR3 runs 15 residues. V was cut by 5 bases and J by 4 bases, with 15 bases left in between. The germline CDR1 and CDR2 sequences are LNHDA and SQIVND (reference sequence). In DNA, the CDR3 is TGTGCCAGTAGTCTGGCAGGCGGGAAGAATCAGCCCCAGCATTTT. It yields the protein CASSLAGGKNQPQHF.